These 14 T cell receptor beta chains came from one sample sequenced in a study of blood T cell repertoires in COVID-19. The repertoire was sequenced with immunoSEQ multiplex PCR; TCRdb's copy has only in-frame clones and lacks some. Of about 250,000 clones in the sample, about nine tenths are singletons; the top ten hold around 1.7%. The specimen was PBMCs or T cells enriched from blood (not recorded which). Source of these receptors: a man aged 35 to 55 who had recovered from COVID-19.

Comment on this clone: The sample carries other DNA sequences with the same CDR3. The rearrangement uses TRBV2 and TRBJ1-5; D remains unclear. Germline loops: CDR1 SNHLY, CDR2 FYNNEI. The CDR3 extends over 14 amino acids. Between the trimmed V and J ends, which lost 6 bases and 1 base, there was a span of 10 bases. The CDR3: CASSDSHSNQPQHF. As DNA, the CDR3 is TGTGCCAGCAGCGACTCTCACAGCAATCAGCCCCAGCATTTT. Supplemented by reference TRBV2 and TRBJ1-5, the full variable domain reads EPEVTQTPSHQVTQMGQEVILRCVPISNHLYFYWYRQILGQKVEFLVSFYNNEISEKSEIFDDQFSVERPDGSNFTLKIRSTKLEDSAMYFCASSDSHSNQPQHFGDGTRLSIL.

The chain uses TRBV19 and TRBJ1-5; D not resolved. The CDR3 covers 15 residues. Trimming cost V 1 base and J 2 bases, with 9 bases left between them. The germline CDR1 and CDR2 sequences are LNHDA and SQIVND (reference sequence). The CDR3 coding sequence is TGTGCCAGTAGTATAGGTCACGGAGGCAATCAGCCCCAGCATTTT. Its protein is CASSIGHGGNQPQHF.

This clone was counted a few times. V gene TRBV30 combines with J gene TRBJ1-2; possible D gene TRBD1, 6 bases. The germline V gene encodes CDR1 GTSNPN and CDR2 SVGIG (reference sequence). The CDR3 spans 11 residues. Trimming removed 3 bases from V and 8 bases from J, with 10 bases in between. DNA of the CDR3: TGTGCCTGGAGCCCAGGGGCCGGCTACACCTTC. Residues: CAWSPGAGYTF. The full variable domain, with the rest looked up from reference TRBV30 and TRBJ1-2, is SQTIHQWPATLVQPVGSPLSLECTVEGTSNPNLYWYRQAAGRGLQLLFYSVGIGQISSEVPQNLSASRPQDRQFILSSKKLLLSDSGFYLCAWSPGAGYTFGSGTRLTVV.

The rearrangement uses TRBV7-2 and TRBJ2-7, with TRBD2 matching 10 bases. CDR3 length equals 16 residues. CDR1 is SGHTA and CDR2 is FQGNSA in the germline V gene. The V segment lost 1 base and the J segment 0 bases; nucleotides outside the gene matches: 3. CDR3 DNA: TGTGCCAGCAGCTTAGATGCTAGCGGGAGCTCCTACGAGCAGTACTTC. It codes for CASSLDASGSSYEQYF.

This rearrangement joins TRBV28 to TRBJ1-5, with 7 bases fitting TRBD1. The CDR3 runs 18 residues. Germline V gives CDR1 MDHEN, CDR2 SYDVKM. Trimming took 7 bases from V and 2 from J; bases not matched to a gene: 17. CDR3 protein: CASIEGGRGKDGNQPQHF. Here the CDR3 DNA reads TGTGCCAGCATAGAAGGGGGCAGGGGCAAAGATGGCAATCAGCCCCAGCATTTT.

The chain employs TRBV4-3 and TRBJ2-1; maybe TRBD2 (5 bases). The CDR3 consists of 15 residues. Trimming shortened V by 1 base and J by 2 bases, and 9 bases separated the two germline ends. In germline, CDR1 is LGHNA, CDR2 YSLEER. DNA for the CDR3: TGCGCCAGCAGCCAAGCTAGCACGGCCTACAATGAGCAGTTCTTC. It is translated as CASSQASTAYNEQFF.

V and J are TRBV7-2 and TRBJ1-1, with TRBD1 as a possible D gene (5 bases). The CDR3 is 13 amino acids. V was trimmed by 1 base and J by 14 bases, leaving 17 bases between them. Germline CDR1 and CDR2: SGHTA and FQGNSA. This chain's CDR3 is CASSLGWGPELFF. The CDR3 DNA is TGTGCCAGCAGCTTAGGGTGGGGCCCCGAATTATTCTTT.

The V call is TRBV13, the J call TRBJ2-7; TRBD1 aligns across 10 bases. Germline values: CDR1 PRHDT, CDR2 FYEKMQ (reference sequence). The CDR3 loop spans 16 amino acids. The junction had 11 bases not matched to a gene; V was cut back by 4 bases and J by 5 bases. The CDR3 DNA is TGTGCCAGCAGCTCCTACCGGGACAGGGGCGAAAACGAGCAGTACTTC. Translation: CASSSYRDRGENEQYF.

The chain has TRBV2 and TRBJ1-5; TRBD1 is a possible D gene (6 bases). Trimming pared 8 bases from V and 6 bases from J, leaving 14 bases between. Germline CDR1 SNHLY, CDR2 FYNNEI. This CDR3 is 13 amino acids long. Here the CDR3 reads CASDTGYGQPQHF. The CDR3 nucleotides read TGTGCCAGCGATACAGGGTATGGTCAGCCCCAGCATTTT.

This chain uses TRBV4-2 with TRBJ2-2; D is uncertain. Germline-derived CDR1 and CDR2 are LGHNA and YNFKEQ. The CDR3 sequence is 14 residues long. V was shortened by 0 bases and J by 6 bases, with 8 bases between the two germline ends. The CDR3 DNA reads TGTGCCAGCAGCCAAGACGAATGCGCCGGGGAGCTGTTTTTT. It codes for CASSQDECAGELFF.

This clone has just a few counts. As DNA, the CDR3 is TGTGCCAGCAGCTCCGTTGGGGGGAAGGTACCAGGAAACACCATATATTTT. This encodes CASSSVGGKVPGNTIYF. This chain links TRBV7-2 with TRBJ1-3, with a weak D call TRBD1 (5 bases). The CDR3 length is 17 residues. CDR1 and CDR2 from the germline V gene are SGHTA and FQGNSA. V was cut by 4 bases and J by 4 bases, with 20 bases left in between.

The J gene is TRBJ1-4, the V gene TRBV28, with 10 bases that match TRBD1. CDR3 length equals 17 residues. Losses at the gene ends were 4 bases for V and 5 bases for J; bases not matched to a gene: 10. Per the germline V gene, CDR1 is MDHEN and CDR2 is SYDVKM. Here the CDR3 reads CASSSASRTGGNEKLFF. CDR3 sequence (DNA): TGTGCCAGCAGTTCAGCATCTCGGACAGGGGGGAATGAAAAACTGTTTTTT.

The J gene is TRBJ2-1, the V gene TRBV7-2; D call uncertain. The germline CDR1 and CDR2 sequences are SGHTA and FQGNSA. Trimming cost V 2 bases and J 7 bases, with 9 bases left between them. The CDR3 runs to 13 residues. CDR3 residues: CASSLQVGNEQFF. The CDR3 DNA follows: TGTGCCAGCAGCTTACAGGTCGGTAATGAGCAGTTCTTC.

This chain uses TRBV5-1 with TRBJ1-6; perhaps TRBD1 as D (5 bases). There are 14 residues in the CDR3. Deletions cut 0 bases from V and 4 bases from J, with 5 bases between. The germline CDR1 and CDR2 sequences are SGHRS and YFSETQ. The CDR3 bases are TGCGCCAGCAGCTTGGGACAGTATAATTCACCCCTCCACTTT. The encoded protein is CASSLGQYNSPLHF. Full variable domain (outside the CDR3, taken from reference TRBV5-1 and TRBJ1-6): KAGVTQTPRYLIKTRGQQVTLSCSPISGHRSVSWYQQTPGQGLQFLFEYFSETQRNKGNFPGRFSGRQFSNSRSEMNVSTLELGDSALYLCASSLGQYNSPLHFGNGTRLTVT.